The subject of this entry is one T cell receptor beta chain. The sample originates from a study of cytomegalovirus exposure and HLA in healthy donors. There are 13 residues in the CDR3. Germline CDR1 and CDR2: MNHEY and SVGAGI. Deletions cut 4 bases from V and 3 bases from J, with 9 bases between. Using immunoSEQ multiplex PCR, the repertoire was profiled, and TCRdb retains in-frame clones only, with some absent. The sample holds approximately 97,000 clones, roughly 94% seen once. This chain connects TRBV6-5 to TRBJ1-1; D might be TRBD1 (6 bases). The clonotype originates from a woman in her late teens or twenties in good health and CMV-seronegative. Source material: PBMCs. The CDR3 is CASSWRQDTEAFF. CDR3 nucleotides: TGTGCCAGCAGTTGGCGACAGGACACTGAAGCTTTCTTT.